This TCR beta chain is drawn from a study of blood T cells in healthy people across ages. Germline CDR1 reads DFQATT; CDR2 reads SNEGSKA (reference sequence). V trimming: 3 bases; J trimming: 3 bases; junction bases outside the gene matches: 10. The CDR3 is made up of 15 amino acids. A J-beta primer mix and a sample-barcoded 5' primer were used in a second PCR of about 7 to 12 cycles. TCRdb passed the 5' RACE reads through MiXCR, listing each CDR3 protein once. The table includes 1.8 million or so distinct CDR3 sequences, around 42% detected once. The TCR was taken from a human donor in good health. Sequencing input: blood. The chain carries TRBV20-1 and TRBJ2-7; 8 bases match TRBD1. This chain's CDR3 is CSASPDRVEFYEQYF. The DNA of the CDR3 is TGCAGTGCTAGTCCGGACAGGGTAGAATTCTACGAGCAGTACTTC.